Shown below are 32 T cell receptor beta chains from a single sample sequenced in a study of cytomegalovirus exposure and HLA in healthy donors. This PCR relied on a set of 60 Vbeta primers and 13 Jbeta primers. Assay: immunoSEQ multiplex PCR; the TCRdb copy retains only in-frame clones and omits some. The data show about 130,000 clones, with 74% seen just once and approximately 6.4% held by the top ten. The specimen was PBMCs. Every receptor here comes from a woman aged 45-59 years in good health and CMV-seropositive.

The chain joins TRBV6-5 to TRBJ2-3; D possibly corresponds to TRBD2 (5 bases). This CDR3 is built from 14 residues. V was shortened by 6 bases and J by 5 bases, with 15 bases between the two germline ends. Germline V gene sequence: CDR1 MNHEY, CDR2 SVGAGI. The CDR3 nucleotides read TGTGCCAGCAGCCGAAGCGGTGCAGAAGATACGCAGTATTTT. It translates to CASSRSGAEDTQYF.

The chain employs TRBV11-2 and TRBJ2-1; D is ambiguous. V lost 4 bases and J lost 12, with 16 bases in between. This CDR3 spans 13 amino acids. Germline CDR1 and CDR2: SGHAT and FQNNGV. The CDR3 loop reads CASSSDQLQGQFF. CDR3 sequence (DNA): TGTGCCAGCAGCTCCGACCAACTACAAGGGCAGTTCTTC.

V and J are TRBV15 and TRBJ2-3; a possible D gene is TRBD2 (5 bases). V was shortened by 1 base and J by 1 base, with 12 bases between the two germline ends. CDR3 length: 16 amino acids. From germline, CDR1 is LNHNV and CDR2 YYDKDF (reference sequence). In nucleotides, the CDR3 is TGTGCCACCAGCAGAGGGCTCGGGGAAGGCACAGATACGCAGTATTTT. Translated: CATSRGLGEGTDTQYF.

The table lists this clone with a few counts. The gene calls are TRBV29-1 and TRBJ2-5; D gene ambiguous. V lost 3 bases, J lost 2 bases, and 10 bases lay in between. The CDR3 totals 13 residues. From germline, CDR1 is SQVTM and CDR2 ANQGSEA. DNA for the CDR3: TGCAGCGTTGATCTCACTTCACAAGAGACCCAGTACTTC. It yields the protein CSVDLTSQETQYF.

This chain links TRBV27 with TRBJ2-2; D not certain. V lost 4 bases to trimming and J lost 8 bases, with 8 bases between them. The CDR3 is 12 residues long. Germline V CDR1 and CDR2: MNHEY, SMNVEV (reference sequence). The chain's CDR3 is CASSYYPGELFF. The CDR3 nucleotides are TGTGCCAGCAGTTACTATCCGGGGGAGCTGTTTTTT.

The table lists this clone with a few counts. The chain links TRBV5-4 to TRBJ2-7; D may be TRBD1 (6 bases). The germline V gene has CDR1 SGHNT and CDR2 YYREEE (reference sequence). The CDR3 runs to 14 residues. V was shortened by 0 bases and J by 5 bases, with 12 bases between the two germline ends. CDR3 sequence: CASSLAGAGDEQYF. DNA of the CDR3: TGTGCCAGCAGCTTGGCCGGGGCAGGGGACGAGCAGTACTTC.

V and J are TRBV7-8 and TRBJ2-7; D might be TRBD1 (6 bases). The CDR3 runs 14 residues. In germline, CDR1 is SGHVS, CDR2 FQNEAQ. Trimming shortened V by 1 base and J by 3 bases, and 10 bases separated the two germline ends. CDR3 loop: CASSLDRDLYEQYF. The CDR3 DNA sequence: TGTGCCAGCAGCTTAGACAGGGATCTCTACGAGCAGTACTTC.

The sample holds one count of this clone. The gene calls are TRBV15 and TRBJ2-7; 8 bases agree with TRBD2. The CDR3 is 12 amino acids. Germline V lookup: CDR1 LNHNV, CDR2 YYDKDF (reference sequence). After removal of 6 bases from V and 3 bases from J, the junction contained 1 base not matched to a gene. The CDR3 reads CATSAGGYEQYF. DNA for the CDR3: TGTGCCACCAGTGCGGGGGGCTACGAGCAGTACTTC.

The chain joins TRBV5-3 to TRBJ2-1, with 8 bases fitting TRBD1. TRBV5-3 is reported as an ORF; its role is uncertain. The trim removed 6 bases at V and 8 bases at J, leaving 31 bases unmatched. The CDR3 extends over 21 amino acids. CDR3 sequence (DNA): TGTGCCAGAACTAACCCCATGGACAGGGTGTTGTTTTGGGCTCCATTCGATGAGCAGTTCTTC. Translating it yields CARTNPMDRVLFWAPFDEQFF.

The genes are TRBV6-1 and TRBJ2-1; the D gene is possibly TRBD2 (6 bases). Germline CDR1 and CDR2: MNHNS and SASEGT. This CDR3 is built from 14 residues. Trimming cost V 7 bases and J 6 bases, with 16 bases left between them. The CDR3 nucleotides are TGTGCCAGCATTCCGAACGGGGGTGCCAATGAGCAGTTCTTC. Translation gives CASIPNGGANEQFF.

As concerns this clone: One end of the junction fails to match germline, which may point to a read error. This chain joins TRBV29-1 and TRBJ1-2; D may be TRBD1 (5 bases). Germline CDR1 and CDR2: SQVTM and ANQGSEA. This CDR3 is built from 13 residues. CDR3 residues: CSVATGPNYGYPF. The CDR3 DNA is TGCAGCGTTGCAACAGGACCTAACTATGGCTACCCCTTC.

The CDR3 reads CASSDDLGGTDTQYF. Written as DNA, the CDR3 is TGTGCCAGCAGTGACGATCTAGGGGGCACAGATACGCAGTATTTT. The rearrangement uses TRBV2 and TRBJ2-3, with a possible D match to TRBD1 (5 bases). CDR1 and CDR2 (germline): SNHLY, FYNNEI. CDR3 length equals 15 residues. The germline V and J ends were trimmed by 3 bases and 1 base, with 11 bases remaining between them. Combining the CDR3 with reference TRBV2 and TRBJ2-3 gives the whole variable domain EPEVTQTPSHQVTQMGQEVILRCVPISNHLYFYWYRQILGQKVEFLVSFYNNEISEKSEIFDDQFSVERPDGSNFTLKIRSTKLEDSAMYFCASSDDLGGTDTQYFGPGTRLTVL.

This rearrangement joins TRBV7-8 to TRBJ1-5; no firm D call. Trimming cost V 2 bases and J 0 bases, with 14 bases left between them. The CDR3 covers 17 residues. Germline CDR1 is SGHVS and CDR2 is FQNEAQ. CDR3 sequence reads: CASSLRRQIHSNQPQHF. CDR3 DNA: TGTGCCAGCAGCTTACGGCGGCAGATCCATAGCAATCAGCCCCAGCATTTT.

This clone was counted a few times. The chain recombines TRBV6-5 with TRBJ2-3, with 7 bases fitting TRBD1. CDR1 MNHEY and CDR2 SVGAGI come from the germline V gene. After removal of 2 bases from V and 3 bases from J, the junction contained 5 bases not matched to a gene. The length of the CDR3 is 15 residues. CDR3 sequence: CASSYENRGTDTQYF. The CDR3 DNA sequence: TGTGCCAGCAGTTACGAAAACAGGGGAACAGATACGCAGTATTTT.

This clone came up once. The chain employs TRBV5-1 and TRBJ2-1; tentative D call: TRBD2 (5 bases). The ends were cut back, 4 bases at V and 7 bases at J, with 12 bases in the middle. The germline V gene has CDR1 SGHRS and CDR2 YFSETQ. CDR3 length equals 13 residues. CDR3 protein: CASSITLENEQFF. The CDR3, as DNA: TGCGCCAGCAGCATCACACTAGAAAATGAGCAGTTCTTC.

This chain joins TRBV5-4 and TRBJ2-5, with TRBD2 identical over 10 bases. Trimming cost V 4 bases and J 1 base; bases outside gene matches: 7. Germline V gene sequence: CDR1 SGHNT, CDR2 YYREEE (reference sequence). This CDR3 is 16 amino acids long. The CDR3 loop reads CASSLEASGGQETQYF. The CDR3 bases are TGTGCCAGCAGCCTGGAGGCTAGCGGGGGCCAAGAGACCCAGTACTTC.

This clone was detected once. The chain recombines TRBV29-1 with TRBJ1-1, with 8 bases that match TRBD1. The CDR3 has 12 residues. Trimming at V came to 6 bases and at J to 5 bases, leaving 5 bases not matched to a gene. Per germline, CDR1 SQVTM and CDR2 ANQGSEA. This CDR3 is CSVTTGVTEAFF. The DNA of the CDR3 is TGCAGCGTCACGACAGGGGTTACTGAAGCTTTCTTT. Supplemented by reference TRBV29-1 and TRBJ1-1, the full variable domain reads SAVISQKPSRDICQRGTSLTIQCQVDSQVTMMFWYRQQPGQSLTLIATANQGSEATYESGFVIDKFPISRPNLTFSTLTVSNMSPEDSSIYLCSVTTGVTEAFFGQGTRLTVV.

The V call is TRBV30, the J call TRBJ1-2, with D hard to call. V was shortened by 2 bases and J by 8 bases, with 12 bases between the two germline ends. The CDR3 consists of 12 residues. Germline-derived CDR1 and CDR2 are GTSNPN and SVGIG (reference sequence). CDR3 loop: CAWSPAAGGYTF. CDR3 nucleotide sequence: TGTGCCTGGAGTCCGGCCGCGGGGGGCTACACCTTC.

This rearrangement joins TRBV5-4 to TRBJ2-3; maybe TRBD2 (5 bases). Germline CDR1 is SGHNT and CDR2 is YYREEE (reference sequence). V was shortened by 2 bases and J by 0 bases, with 7 bases between the two germline ends. The CDR3 extends over 14 amino acids. The CDR3 DNA is TGTGCCAGCAGCTTTGAGGGTAGCACAGATACGCAGTATTTT. Protein sequence: CASSFEGSTDTQYF.

This clone was observed a few times. The J gene is TRBJ1-5, the V gene TRBV7-2; 7 bases match TRBD1. The ends lost 5 bases at V and 7 bases at J; junction bases unmatched: 11. CDR3 length: 15 amino acids. Germline V gene data show CDR1 as SGHTA and CDR2 as FQGNSA. Here the CDR3 reads CASSRDRGVEQPQHF. CDR3 nucleotide sequence: TGTGCCAGCAGCCGGGACAGAGGGGTAGAGCAGCCCCAGCATTTT.

The chain joins TRBV7-8 to TRBJ1-5, with TRBD1 matching over 7 bases. V dropped 5 bases and J dropped 1; count of bases not matched to a gene: 2. Per the germline V gene, CDR1 is SGHVS and CDR2 is FQNEAQ. The CDR3 length is 14 residues. The CDR3 DNA is TGTGCCAGCAGCCCAGGGGGGAGCAATCAGCCCCAGCATTTT. Translating it yields CASSPGGSNQPQHF.

The rearrangement joins TRBV25-1 to TRBJ2-2; 14 nucleotides match TRBD2. The CDR3 runs to 18 residues. V lost 4 bases and J lost 5; bases outside the gene matches: 9. The germline V gene has CDR1 MGHDK and CDR2 SYGVNS. CDR3 region: CASSGGLAGGSRTGELFF. The CDR3 DNA reads as TGTGCCAGCAGTGGTGGACTAGCGGGGGGATCTAGAACCGGGGAGCTGTTTTTT.

This rearrangement joins TRBV6-5 to TRBJ2-2; D might be TRBD2 (5 bases). Germline V CDR1 and CDR2: MNHEY, SVGAGI. V was pared by 6 bases and J by 5 bases, with 10 bases between. The CDR3 loop spans 13 amino acids. The CDR3, as DNA: TGTGCCAGCAGACAACCGGGGACCGGGGAGCTGTTTTTT. It codes for CASRQPGTGELFF.

The chain joins TRBV25-1 to TRBJ2-3, with TRBD2 matching 8 bases. After removal of 3 bases from V and 4 bases from J, the junction contained 9 bases not matched to a gene. This CDR3 region has 16 residues. The V gene's germline CDR1 is MGHDK and CDR2 SYGVNS. This CDR3 reads CASSDLTGGAADTQYF. DNA for the CDR3: TGTGCCAGCAGTGATCTTACCGGGGGGGCCGCAGATACGCAGTATTTT.

The chain uses TRBV5-1 and TRBJ2-2, with 8 positions matching TRBD1. Trimming took 4 bases from V and 7 from J; bases not matched to a gene: 12. This CDR3 has 16 amino acids. The germline CDR1 and CDR2 sequences are SGHRS and YFSETQ. CDR3 amino acids: CASSQPTGVSVGELFF. The CDR3 DNA follows: TGCGCCAGCAGCCAGCCGACAGGGGTAAGCGTCGGGGAGCTGTTTTTT.

V gene TRBV14 combines with J gene TRBJ2-3; D uncertain. The CDR3 has 13 amino acids. The V gene's germline CDR1 is SGHDN and CDR2 FVKESK. The V and J ends lost 3 bases and 6 bases respectively, with 10 bases between them. The CDR3 coding sequence is TGTGCCAGCAGCCAGAACCGTCGGGATACGCAGTATTTT. Protein: CASSQNRRDTQYF.

V usage is TRBV11-3 and J usage is TRBJ1-3; 7 bases match TRBD1. The germline V gene encodes CDR1 SGHNT and CDR2 YENEEA. The V and J ends lost 5 bases and 5 bases, in that order; junction bases with no gene match: 9. The CDR3 length is 15 residues. CDR3 nucleotides: TGTGCCAGCAGCGCCAGGGGGACAGACCGAAACACCATATATTTT. It translates to CASSARGTDRNTIYF.

V and J are TRBV5-5 and TRBJ2-7; 10 nucleotides agree with TRBD1. Germline V gene data show CDR1 as SGHKS and CDR2 as YYEKEE (reference sequence). J was trimmed by 3 bases and V by 3 bases; bases with no gene match: 6. The CDR3 consists of 15 residues. In nucleotides, the CDR3 is TGTGCCAGCAGCTCCGGGACAGGGGCCGACTACGAGCAGTACTTC. Its translation is CASSSGTGADYEQYF.

Only a few counts were recorded for this clone. This sequence joins TRBV7-2 and TRBJ1-5; tentatively, D is TRBD1 (5 bases). Trimming removed 4 bases at V and 6 bases at J, with 10 bases between. The CDR3 has 13 residues. CDR1 is SGHTA and CDR2 is FQGNSA in the germline V gene. The CDR3 nucleotides read TGTGCCAGCAGCTCAGGGATCGGTCAGCCCCAGCATTTT. Translated: CASSSGIGQPQHF. The variable domain in full, with the rest retrieved from reference TRBV7-2 and TRBJ1-5, is GAGVSQSPSNKVTEKGKDVELRCDPISGHTALYWYRQSLGQGLEFLIYFQGNSAPDKSGLPSDRFSAERTGGSVSTLTIQRTQQEDSAVYLCASSSGIGQPQHFGDGTRLSIL.

V usage is TRBV6-5 and J usage is TRBJ2-7, with 7 bases lining up with TRBD2. The CDR3 length is 14 residues. Germline V gene data show CDR1 as MNHEY and CDR2 as SVGAGI. The trim removed 5 bases at V and 9 bases at J, leaving 13 bases unmatched. CDR3 loop: CASSGEGPFGRQYF. Here the CDR3 DNA reads TGTGCCAGCAGTGGGGAGGGACCCTTCGGGAGGCAGTACTTC.

This clone was seen a handful of times. V usage is TRBV7-8 and J usage is TRBJ2-2; D is possibly TRBD2 (6 bases). Germline loops: CDR1 SGHVS, CDR2 FQNEAQ. The CDR3 spans 14 residues. The ends were cut back, 3 bases at V and 5 bases at J, with 10 bases in the middle. DNA of the CDR3: TGTGCCAGCAGCTTGGGGGGTTTGACCGGGGAGCTGTTTTTT. Encoded protein: CASSLGGLTGELFF.

This clone was seen a handful of times. This chain connects TRBV30 to TRBJ1-1, with D possibly being TRBD1 (6 bases). The CDR3 runs to 12 residues. The germline V gene encodes CDR1 GTSNPN and CDR2 SVGIG (reference sequence). Trimming removed 2 bases from V and 10 bases from J, with 14 bases in between. The DNA of the CDR3 is TGTGCCTGGAGTTACAGGGTGTTGGGAGCTTTCTTT. It codes for CAWSYRVLGAFF.